Below, 8 T cell receptor beta chains from the same sample are listed, as sequenced in a study of PD-1 blockade in classical Hodgkin lymphoma. Brentuximab vedotin exposure varied, and every patient relapsed after autologous stem cell transplantation. Sequenced by immunoSEQ multiplex PCR; TCRdb stores in-frame clones only, minus some. The sample yields approximately 98,000 clones, about nine tenths seen once. The starting material was peripheral blood mononuclear cells (PBMCs), obtained before the second cycle of nivolumab. These receptors were taken from a human donor with classical Hodgkin lymphoma.

This sequence joins TRBV9 and TRBJ2-1; 11 nucleotides agree with TRBD2. After removal of 0 bases from V and 4 bases from J, the junction contained 3 bases not matched to a gene. Germline CDR1 SGDLS, CDR2 YYNGEE. The CDR3 consists of 16 residues. This CDR3 is CASSVAWTSGYNEQFF. The CDR3 DNA reads as TGTGCCAGCAGCGTAGCTTGGACTAGCGGGTACAATGAGCAGTTCTTC. Based on the CDR3 plus reference TRBV9 and TRBJ2-1, the full variable domain is DSGVTQTPKHLITATGQRVTLRCSPRSGDLSVYWYQQSLDQGLQFLIQYYNGEERAKGNILERFSAQQFPDLHSELNLSSLELGDSALYFCASSVAWTSGYNEQFFGPGTRLTVL.

The chain combines TRBV4-2 with TRBJ2-1, with D possibly matching TRBD1 (6 bases). V was pared by 4 bases and J by 5 bases, with 15 bases between. This CDR3 is built from 15 residues. The germline CDR1 and CDR2 sequences are LGHNA and YNFKEQ. The CDR3: CASSLTGTLNNEQFF. Here the CDR3 DNA reads TGTGCCAGCAGCCTAACCGGGACACTAAACAATGAGCAGTTCTTC.

This rearrangement joins TRBV29-1 to TRBJ1-1, with 7 bases matching TRBD1. Trimming at V came to 6 bases and at J to 11 bases, leaving 12 bases not matched to a gene. CDR1 SQVTM and CDR2 ANQGSEA come from the germline V gene. CDR3 length equals 12 residues. The DNA for the CDR3 is TGCAGCGTCCAACAGGGGTCTAGTTCGGCTTTCTTT. It yields the protein CSVQQGSSSAFF.

In this sample, this clone turned up once. The chain employs TRBV10-3 and TRBJ2-1; tentative D call: TRBD2 (5 bases). The CDR3 runs 14 residues. Germline assignment: CDR1 ENHRY and CDR2 SYGVKD. The V end lost 3 bases, the J end lost 7 bases, and 13 bases lay between the germline ends. CDR3 loop: CAISDLAGGNEQFF. The DNA for the CDR3 is TGTGCCATCAGTGACTTGGCGGGTGGGAATGAGCAGTTCTTC.

The chain couples TRBV4-2 to TRBJ1-1; D not certain. The CDR3 is made up of 15 amino acids. The V gene lost 1 base and the J gene lost 3 bases, with 12 bases spanning the gap. Germline CDR1 LGHNA, CDR2 YNFKEQ. The CDR3 DNA reads as TGTGCCAGCAGCCAAGGGCCAGTCCAGGACACTGAAGCTTTCTTT. This encodes CASSQGPVQDTEAFF.

This chain joins TRBV21-1 and TRBJ2-7; no check of the table's D call, TRBD2, against the DNA was made. TRBV21-1 is classified as a pseudogene. The CDR3 sequence is 17 residues long. CDR3 DNA sequence: TGTGCCAGATTACTCTACGAGGGGCGGGAGTGCGCCTACGAGCAGTACTTC. Protein: CARLLYEGRECAYEQYF.

This rearrangement joins TRBV4-2 to TRBJ1-3; maybe TRBD1 (6 bases). This CDR3 contains 18 residues. CDR1 is LGHNA, CDR2 YNFKEQ, per germline. V dropped 2 bases and J dropped 0 bases, with 17 bases sitting between them. CDR3 amino acids: CASSQLTVGGISGNTIYF. In DNA form, the CDR3 reads TGTGCCAGCAGCCAACTGACAGTAGGGGGAATCTCTGGAAACACCATATATTTT.

The V and J genes are TRBV4-2 and TRBJ1-2; possible D gene TRBD1, 5 bases. V was trimmed by 3 bases and J by 3 bases, leaving 11 bases between them. This CDR3 contains 14 residues. Looked up from germline, CDR1 is LGHNA and CDR2 is YNFKEQ. The CDR3 DNA reads as TGTGCCAGCAGCCACCCAGGGTCGGACTATGGCTACACCTTC. Protein sequence: CASSHPGSDYGYTF.